The 5 T cell receptor beta chains in this list originate from one sample, sequenced in a study of spatial heterogeneity in lung cancer. Study results and caveats: Expanded alpha and beta TCR counts within tumors tracked tumor mutation counts.

These TCRs are of unknown antigen specificity. TCRdb called the 5' RACE reads again in MiXCR, with one record for every CDR3 protein. The sample has 9,900 or so distinct CDR3 sequences, 8% seen once. Stated time point: sample taken at primary tumor resection. The sample here was lung tumor tissue, taken at surgery. These receptors all stem from a male donor with early-stage non-small cell lung cancer.

The CDR3 loop is CASSPGSGESYEQYF. The CDR3, as DNA: TGTGCCAGCAGCCCCGGGAGTGGGGAAAGCTACGAGCAGTACTTC. This chain links TRBV3-1 with TRBJ2-7; weak D call: TRBD2 (6 bases). Germline CDR1 reads LGHDT; CDR2 reads YNNKEL (reference sequence). The CDR3 covers 15 residues. The ends were cut back, 4 bases at V and 3 bases at J, with 16 bases in the middle.

This clonotype was observed at least ten times. The chain uses TRBV11-3 and TRBJ2-4, with 7 bases identical to TRBD1. This CDR3 has 13 residues. V trimming: 5 bases; J trimming: 9 bases; junction bases outside the gene matches: 7. Germline-derived CDR1 and CDR2 are SGHNT and YENEEA. CDR3 sequence: CASSATGEGIQYF. As DNA, the CDR3 is TGTGCCAGCAGCGCAACAGGGGAAGGCATTCAGTACTTC.

This clonotype is judged medium-sized (0.01 to 0.1%). The J gene is TRBJ2-7, the V gene TRBV3-1, with 10 nucleotides matching TRBD1. The CDR3 totals 15 residues. The V gene end was trimmed by 4 bases and the J gene end by 3 bases; junction bases not matched to a gene: 6. CDR1 is LGHDT and CDR2 is YNNKEL in the germline V gene (reference sequence). The CDR3 nucleotides are TGTGCCAGCAGCCGTCCGGGACAGGGGTTCTACGAGCAGTACTTC. Its translation: CASSRPGQGFYEQYF.

The sample holds many counts of this clonotype. The J gene is TRBJ1-2, the V gene TRBV28; D ambiguous. V lost 3 bases and J lost 5, with 4 bases in between. The CDR3 runs 11 residues. Per germline, CDR1 MDHEN and CDR2 SYDVKM. For the CDR3, the DNA is TGTGCCAGCAGTTTCCGATATGGCTACACCTTC. This gives the protein CASSFRYGYTF.

This clonotype is deemed medium-sized. The chain couples TRBV5-1 to TRBJ2-3, with D possibly matching TRBD2 (5 bases). V lost 2 bases and J 0 bases, leaving 7 bases between the germline ends. Germline CDR1 is SGHRS and CDR2 is YFSETQ. This CDR3 spans 14 amino acids. In DNA, the CDR3 is TGCGCCAGCAGCTTTTCGGGGAGCACAGATACGCAGTATTTT. Encoded protein: CASSFSGSTDTQYF.